This TCR beta chain was sequenced in a study of CD8+ T cells in alopecia areata. Overall study: Those patients who were treated received oral tofacitinib, which was given at 5 to 10 mg twice daily for moderate-to-severe alopecia areata. Tofacitinib ran for 6 to 18 months before 6 months off drug.

Specified treatment: oral pan-JAK inhibitor, 5-10 mg twice daily. The CDR3 sequence is 12 residues long. Per germline, CDR1 SNHLY and CDR2 FYNNEI. Trimming took 11 bases from V and 3 from J, leaving 10 bases between them. This clone was picked up a small number of times. cDNA reverse transcribed from extracted RNA served as the sequencing template. Measured with immunoSEQ multiplex PCR; TCRdb has only the in-frame clones, and not every one. The sample lists 190,000 or so clones, around 58% occurring once. The sample here was CD8+ T cells sorted from blood, taken at week 24, from a patient treated with tofacitinib. This receptor was identified in a human donor with alopecia areata. This chain uses TRBV2 with TRBJ2-2; D is ambiguous. The CDR3: CAWLWDTGELFF. As DNA, the CDR3 is TGTGCCTGGCTCTGGGACACCGGGGAGCTGTTTTTT.